These T cell receptor beta chains were read from a single sample in a study of T cells in Graves' hyperthyroidism and ophthalmopathy. TCRdb passed the multiplex PCR reads through MiXCR, listing each CDR3 protein once. This repertoire shows about 380,000 distinct CDR3 sequences, approximately 14% found once; its top ten account for 9.5% to 11%. The sample was blood. The receptors here all came from a woman aged 55-69 years with Graves' hyperthyroidism. CDR3s include the opening cysteine and the closing phenylalanine or tryptophan. The D gene is left open where the match is weak. Size is stated for part of the rows, as once, few or many counts, or as a class when the clone is expanded.

V gene: TRBV7-9
J gene: TRBJ1-4
D gene: TRBD1
clone size: NA
CDR3 DNA: TGTGCCAGCAGCGGGGACAGGGTGCGGGAAAAACTGTTTTTT
CDR3 protein: CASSGDRVREKLFF

V gene: TRBV5-6
J gene: TRBJ1-2
D gene: NA
clone size: NA
CDR3 DNA: TGTGCCAGCAGCTCCCGGGACGCCTATGGCTACACCTTC
CDR3 protein: CASSSRDAYGYTF

V gene: TRBV6-5
J gene: TRBJ2-1
D gene: TRBD2
clone size: NA
CDR3 DNA: TGTGCCAGCAGTTACCTAGCGGGAGGCGGGGAGCAGTTCTTC
CDR3 protein: CASSYLAGGGEQFF

V gene: TRBV6-4
J gene: TRBJ2-7
D gene: NA
clone size: NA
CDR3 DNA: TGTGCCAGCAGTGGAAATTACAGCTACGAGCAGTACTTC
CDR3 protein: CASSGNYSYEQYF

V gene: TRBV20-1
J gene: TRBJ2-3
D gene: TRBD1
clone size: many
CDR3 DNA: TGCAGTGCTAGACCGACAGGGGAGTTTGGGACAGATACGCAGTATTTT
CDR3 protein: CSARPTGEFGTDTQYF

V gene: TRBV6-6
J gene: TRBJ1-1
D gene: NA
clone size: NA
CDR3 DNA: TGTGCCAGCAGTTACGACAGGCGGGGGACTGAAGCTTTCTTT
CDR3 protein: CASSYDRRGTEAFF

V gene: TRBV7-9
J gene: TRBJ2-4
D gene: TRBD2
clone size: NA
CDR3 DNA: TGTACCAGCACCAAAGGGACTAGCGGGAATGGAAACATTCAGTACTTC
CDR3 protein: CTSTKGTSGNGNIQYF

V gene: TRBV6-1
J gene: TRBJ1-4
D gene: NA
clone size: many
CDR3 DNA: TGTGCCAGCAGTGAAACGGGTACGGCCATCGAGACGAATGAAAAACTGTTTTTT
CDR3 protein: CASSETGTAIETNEKLFF

V gene: TRBV6-8
J gene: TRBJ1-4
D gene: NA
clone size: NA
CDR3 DNA: TGTGCCAGCAGTTACTTGGTAGGGCAATTAACCGCAACTAATGAAAAACTGTTTTTT
CDR3 protein: CASSYLVGQLTATNEKLFF

V gene: TRBV12-3/TRBV12-4
J gene: TRBJ1-2
D gene: TRBD1
clone size: NA
CDR3 DNA: TGTGCCAGCAGCTCCAGTTGGACAGGGGGCTACGGCTATGGCTACACCTTC
CDR3 protein: CASSSSWTGGYGYGYTF

V gene: TRBV20-1
J gene: TRBJ2-7
D gene: TRBD2
clone size: few
CDR3 DNA: TGCAGTGCCATTAGCGGGGGCCCCTCCTACGAGCAGTACTTC
CDR3 protein: CSAISGGPSYEQYF

V gene: TRBV9
J gene: TRBJ2-1
D gene: TRBD2
clone size: few
CDR3 DNA: TGTGCCAGCAGCGACCGGACTAGCGGGACCGGCAATGAGCAGTTCTTC
CDR3 protein: CASSDRTSGTGNEQFF

V gene: TRBV12-3/TRBV12-4
J gene: TRBJ2-7
D gene: NA
clone size: many
CDR3 DNA: TGTGCCAGCAGAGGGAATGCGGGCGCCCCCTCCTACGAGCAGTACTTC
CDR3 protein: CASRGNAGAPSYEQYF

V gene: TRBV19
J gene: TRBJ1-2
D gene: NA
clone size: NA
CDR3 DNA: TGTGCCAGCACAAGGACGTTCGGCTGTGGCTACACCTTC
CDR3 protein: CASTRTFGCGYTF

V gene: TRBV28
J gene: TRBJ2-7
D gene: TRBD1
clone size: NA
CDR3 DNA: TGTGCCAGCAGTTCCCCCCCAGGGCAGGGGGATTCGTACGAGCAGTACTTC
CDR3 protein: CASSSPPGQGDSYEQYF

V gene: TRBV9
J gene: TRBJ2-2
D gene: NA
clone size: NA
CDR3 DNA: TGTGCCAGCAGCGTAGCGGGGTCGAACACCGGGGAGCTGTTTTTT
CDR3 protein: CASSVAGSNTGELFF

V gene: TRBV29-1
J gene: TRBJ2-7
D gene: TRBD2
clone size: few
CDR3 DNA: TGCAGCGCCTGGGGACTAGCGGGGGGCTCCTACGAGCAGTACTTC
CDR3 protein: CSAWGLAGGSYEQYF

V gene: TRBV2
J gene: TRBJ1-2
D gene: NA
clone size: many
CDR3 DNA: TGTGCCAGCAGTGAAGTCCTCTATGGCTACACCTTC
CDR3 protein: CASSEVLYGYTF

V gene: TRBV5-1
J gene: TRBJ2-2
D gene: TRBD2
clone size: many
CDR3 DNA: TGCGCCAGCAGCTTATATGGGACAGGAAAACTAGCGGGAGAGGACACCGGGGAGCTGTTTTTT
CDR3 protein: CASSLYGTGKLAGEDTGELFF

V gene: TRBV20-1
J gene: TRBJ1-5
D gene: TRBD1
clone size: few
CDR3 DNA: TGCAGTGCTAGTGGGCCGGGACAGGGGGCTGGAGGCAATCAGCCCCAGCATTTT
CDR3 protein: CSASGPGQGAGGNQPQHF

V gene: TRBV6-1
J gene: TRBJ2-1
D gene: TRBD2
clone size: many
CDR3 DNA: TGTGCCAGCAGTTCTTTGACTAGCGGGAGCAATGAGCAGTTCTTC
CDR3 protein: CASSSLTSGSNEQFF

V gene: TRBV6-2/TRBV6-3
J gene: TRBJ2-3
D gene: NA
clone size: few
CDR3 DNA: TGTGCCACCCGCAGGGTTGGCACAGATACGCAGTATTTT
CDR3 protein: CATRRVGTDTQYF

V gene: TRBV28
J gene: TRBJ1-6
D gene: NA
clone size: NA
CDR3 DNA: TGTGCCAGCAGCCCCGGGACATCGGGAAGTTCACCCCTCCACTTT
CDR3 protein: CASSPGTSGSSPLHF

V gene: TRBV20-1
J gene: TRBJ2-7
D gene: TRBD2
clone size: many
CDR3 DNA: TGCAGTGCTAGAGATCCCCAGCGGGGCTACGAGCAGTACTTC
CDR3 protein: CSARDPQRGYEQYF

V gene: TRBV5-1
J gene: TRBJ2-5
D gene: TRBD1
clone size: many
CDR3 DNA: TGCGCCAGCAGCGGTGCAGGGGGATCAGAAGAGACCCAGTACTTC
CDR3 protein: CASSGAGGSEETQYF

V gene: TRBV4-1
J gene: TRBJ2-7
D gene: NA
clone size: many
CDR3 DNA: TGCGCCAGCAGCCAAGGAGTGGCAGGGGCCTACGAGCAGTACTTC
CDR3 protein: CASSQGVAGAYEQYF

V gene: TRBV5-1
J gene: TRBJ1-1
D gene: NA
clone size: NA
CDR3 DNA: TGCGCCAGCAGCTTGGGTTCAGTCCGGGGCACTGAAGCTTTCTTT
CDR3 protein: CASSLGSVRGTEAFF

V gene: TRBV28
J gene: TRBJ2-4
D gene: NA
clone size: many
CDR3 DNA: TGTGCCAGCAGTACTGATCTGCGCCTAGCCAAAAACATTCAGTACTTC
CDR3 protein: CASSTDLRLAKNIQYF

V gene: TRBV7-9
J gene: TRBJ2-5
D gene: TRBD1
clone size: NA
CDR3 DNA: TGTGCCAGCAGCTTAGGGACAGGGCGGACCCAGTACTTC
CDR3 protein: CASSLGTGRTQYF

V gene: TRBV7-8
J gene: TRBJ2-1
D gene: TRBD2
clone size: NA
CDR3 DNA: TGTGCCAGCAGCTTAGCCAGAAGACACGGGACTAGCGGGAGAGTAAACAATGAGCAGTTCTTC
CDR3 protein: CASSLARRHGTSGRVNNEQFF

V gene: TRBV27
J gene: TRBJ2-5
D gene: NA
clone size: many
CDR3 DNA: TGTGCCAGCAGTTTAGAAAGGACAGAAGAGACCCAGTACTTC
CDR3 protein: CASSLERTEETQYF

V gene: TRBV7-9
J gene: TRBJ2-1
D gene: NA
clone size: NA
CDR3 DNA: TGTGCCAGCAGCTTCCCCACTCAGCAGTTCTTC
CDR3 protein: CASSFPTQQFF

V gene: TRBV6-1
J gene: TRBJ2-3
D gene: NA
clone size: many
CDR3 DNA: TGTGCCAGCAGTGACAGGGAAACAGATACGCAGTATTTT
CDR3 protein: CASSDRETDTQYF

V gene: TRBV4-1
J gene: TRBJ2-6
D gene: NA
clone size: NA
CDR3 DNA: TGCGCCAGCAGCCCCTCGGGTGCGATCTTTGTGCGTGGGGCCAACGTCCTGACTTTC
CDR3 protein: CASSPSGAIFVRGANVLTF

V gene: TRBV12-3/TRBV12-4
J gene: TRBJ1-2
D gene: NA
clone size: NA
CDR3 DNA: TGTGCCAGCAGTCCCCCTGTACGGGGTACCTATGGCTACACCTTC
CDR3 protein: CASSPPVRGTYGYTF

V gene: TRBV7-7
J gene: TRBJ1-4
D gene: NA
clone size: NA
CDR3 DNA: TGTGCTAGCAGCTGGCCGGGGGGCGAAAAACTGTTTTTT
CDR3 protein: CASSWPGGEKLFF

V gene: TRBV2
J gene: TRBJ1-2
D gene: NA
clone size: many
CDR3 DNA: TGTGCCAGCAGCCAGGGCTATGGCTACACCTTC
CDR3 protein: CASSQGYGYTF

V gene: TRBV28
J gene: TRBJ2-3
D gene: NA
clone size: NA
CDR3 DNA: TGTGCCAGCAGTTTAGGAGGATTTGGGCGGAGCCGCACAGATACGCAGTATTTT
CDR3 protein: CASSLGGFGRSRTDTQYF

V gene: TRBV4-1
J gene: TRBJ2-1
D gene: NA
clone size: NA
CDR3 DNA: TGCGCCAGCAGCCATCTAGCAACAAACAATGAGCAGTTCTTC
CDR3 protein: CASSHLATNNEQFF

V gene: TRBV7-9
J gene: TRBJ2-4
D gene: NA
clone size: NA
CDR3 DNA: TGTGCCAGCAGCGCCCGGGCCTTCAAAAACATTCAGTACTTC
CDR3 protein: CASSARAFKNIQYF

V gene: TRBV5-5
J gene: TRBJ2-1
D gene: NA
clone size: many
CDR3 DNA: TGTGCCAGCAGCCGCCTAGAGGGCTCCTACAATGAGCAGTTCTTC
CDR3 protein: CASSRLEGSYNEQFF

V gene: TRBV12-3/TRBV12-4
J gene: TRBJ2-5
D gene: TRBD2
clone size: NA
CDR3 DNA: TGTGCCAGCAGCGGGACTAGCGGAACTGGGGCCTGGGAGACCCAGTACTTC
CDR3 protein: CASSGTSGTGAWETQYF

V gene: TRBV30
J gene: TRBJ2-7
D gene: NA
clone size: NA
CDR3 DNA: TGTGCCTGGAGTGTAGGGGGAGGGGTCTACGAGCAGTACTTC
CDR3 protein: CAWSVGGGVYEQYF

V gene: TRBV30
J gene: TRBJ1-1
D gene: NA
clone size: few
CDR3 DNA: TGTGCCTGGGGTGGCGGGGGGGAAGCTTTCTTT
CDR3 protein: CAWGGGGEAFF

V gene: TRBV6-1
J gene: TRBJ1-5
D gene: NA
clone size: many
CDR3 DNA: TGTGCCAGCAGCTCGGACCAGGGAGGCAATCAGCCCCAGCATTTT
CDR3 protein: CASSSDQGGNQPQHF

V gene: TRBV30
J gene: TRBJ1-1
D gene: NA
clone size: NA
CDR3 DNA: TGTGCCTCGGGACGGATGAACACTGAAGCTTTCTTT
CDR3 protein: CASGRMNTEAFF

V gene: TRBV5-1
J gene: TRBJ1-5
D gene: NA
clone size: many
CDR3 DNA: TGCGCCAGCAGTCGGGATAGCAATCAGCCCCAGCATTTT
CDR3 protein: CASSRDSNQPQHF

V gene: TRBV7-3
J gene: TRBJ2-1
D gene: NA
clone size: many
CDR3 DNA: TGTGCCAGCAGCGCCCCCGGGACCGTCTACAATGAGCAGTTCTTC
CDR3 protein: CASSAPGTVYNEQFF

V gene: TRBV10-1
J gene: TRBJ2-1
D gene: TRBD2
clone size: many
CDR3 DNA: TGCGCCACCCTCACTAGCGGGAGTTACAATGAGCAGTTCTTC
CDR3 protein: CATLTSGSYNEQFF

V gene: TRBV28
J gene: TRBJ2-3
D gene: NA
clone size: many
CDR3 DNA: TGTGCCAGCAGTTTAAAACTAGCTTGGGCAGATACGCAGTATTTT
CDR3 protein: CASSLKLAWADTQYF

V gene: TRBV20-1
J gene: TRBJ2-7
D gene: NA
clone size: many
CDR3 DNA: TGCAGTGCTAGGACGGACCAGAGGGGTTCCTACGAGCAGTACTTC
CDR3 protein: CSARTDQRGSYEQYF

V gene: TRBV11-2
J gene: TRBJ2-7
D gene: TRBD1
clone size: NA
CDR3 DNA: TGTGCCAGCAGCTCGGGACAGTTTACAAACTACGAGCAGTACTTC
CDR3 protein: CASSSGQFTNYEQYF

V gene: TRBV20-1
J gene: TRBJ2-3
D gene: TRBD2
clone size: many
CDR3 DNA: TGCAGTGCTAGAACGCCCAGGGTAGCGGGTGCAGATACGCAGTATTTT
CDR3 protein: CSARTPRVAGADTQYF

V gene: TRBV11-3
J gene: TRBJ2-1
D gene: NA
clone size: many
CDR3 DNA: TGTGCCAGCACCTCGGGTAGGCGGGGCTACAATGAGCAGTTCTTC
CDR3 protein: CASTSGRRGYNEQFF

V gene: TRBV18
J gene: TRBJ1-2
D gene: NA
clone size: NA
CDR3 DNA: TGTGCCAGCTCACCCTCCGGAGGGGTGAACTATGATGGCTACACCTTC
CDR3 protein: CASSPSGGVNYDGYTF

V gene: TRBV5-5
J gene: TRBJ2-7
D gene: TRBD1
clone size: NA
CDR3 DNA: TGTGCCAGCAGCTGGGGACAGGGAAGCTCCTACGAGCAGTACTTC
CDR3 protein: CASSWGQGSSYEQYF

V gene: TRBV3-1
J gene: TRBJ1-6
D gene: NA
clone size: NA
CDR3 DNA: TGTGCCAGCAGCCAGATCAGGCGGGGGTATTCACCCCTCCACTTT
CDR3 protein: CASSQIRRGYSPLHF

V gene: TRBV7-3
J gene: TRBJ2-7
D gene: NA
clone size: many
CDR3 DNA: TGTGCCAGCAGCCTTTTCGGTGGGAGCGAGCAGTACTTC
CDR3 protein: CASSLFGGSEQYF

V gene: TRBV12-3/TRBV12-4
J gene: TRBJ1-2
D gene: NA
clone size: many
CDR3 DNA: TGTGCCAGCAGTTTTAGGACAGATAGTTATGGCTACACCTTC
CDR3 protein: CASSFRTDSYGYTF

V gene: TRBV5-5
J gene: TRBJ2-2
D gene: NA
clone size: many
CDR3 DNA: TGTGCCAGCAGCGGCGGCGGGACCACCGGGGAGCTGTTTTTT
CDR3 protein: CASSGGGTTGELFF